The 10 T cell receptor beta chains listed next were all sequenced from one sample in a study of radiation and T cells in renal cell carcinoma. The method was immunoSEQ multiplex PCR; TCRdb's version includes in-frame clones alone and lacks a portion of them. The sample includes approximately 9,400 clones, roughly 58% of them seen just once. Treatment denoted: treatment-naive control, cytoreductive nephrectomy. The sample was tumor tissue, taken from a patient whose treatment was nephrectomy without radiotherapy. These receptors came from a man aged 40-55 years with renal cell carcinoma.

The chain has TRBV9 and TRBJ2-7; the match to TRBD2 covers 10 bases. With V trimmed by 0 bases and J by 4 bases, 7 bases remained unmatched. The germline CDR1 and CDR2 sequences are SGDLS and YYNGEE. The CDR3 is 16 residues long. As DNA, the CDR3 is TGTGCCAGCAGCGTAGCTAGCGGGAGTGCCCGGTACGAGCAGTACTTC. Protein product: CASSVASGSARYEQYF.

The V call is TRBV19, the J call TRBJ2-2; D uncertain. Germline CDR1 is LNHDA and CDR2 is SQIVND (reference sequence). The CDR3 loop spans 13 amino acids. Trimming cost V 0 bases and J 6 bases, with 5 bases left between them. CDR3 sequence (DNA): TGTGCCAGTAGTATAGATCGTTCCGGGGAGCTGTTTTTT. Translated: CASSIDRSGELFF.

The V and J genes are TRBV7-2 and TRBJ1-2; D may be TRBD1 (5 bases). The germline V and J ends were trimmed by 2 bases and 5 bases, with 9 bases remaining between them. CDR1 and CDR2 from the germline V gene are SGHTA and FQGNSA. CDR3 length equals 13 residues. CDR3 DNA: TGTGCCAGCAGCTTATCGTGGACATATGGCTACACCTTC. The encoded protein is CASSLSWTYGYTF.

This clone was detected a few times. This chain connects TRBV27 to TRBJ2-7; unclear D gene. V lost 2 bases and J lost 0, with 14 bases in between. The CDR3 is 16 residues long. The germline V gene encodes CDR1 MNHEY and CDR2 SMNVEV (reference sequence). CDR3 nucleotides: TGTGCCAGCAGTTTAGAAAGACCCCGGCCCTCCTACGAGCAGTACTTC. This gives the protein CASSLERPRPSYEQYF.

This clone was found once. The chain's CDR3 is CASSLEGGTDTQYF. CDR3 coding DNA: TGTGCCAGCAGCTTAGAAGGGGGCACAGATACGCAGTATTTT. The V call is TRBV13, the J call TRBJ2-3; tentatively, D is TRBD1 (5 bases). The ends were cut back, 1 base at V and 1 base at J, with 6 bases in the middle. The CDR3 extends over 14 amino acids. CDR1 and CDR2 from the germline V gene are PRHDT and FYEKMQ (reference sequence).

This chain joins TRBV29-1 and TRBJ1-2; D possibly corresponds to TRBD1 (5 bases). CDR3 length equals 14 residues. V was cut by 0 bases and J by 4 bases, with 12 bases left in between. Germline lookup yields CDR1 SQVTM and CDR2 ANQGSEA. The CDR3 DNA follows: TGCAGCGTTGAAGAGCCCGGGGCCCTCTATGGCTACACCTTC. Translating gives CSVEEPGALYGYTF.

The genes are TRBV11-3 and TRBJ2-2; D is uncertain. The V gene lost 5 bases and the J gene lost 2 bases, with 3 bases spanning the gap. Germline loops: CDR1 SGHNT, CDR2 YENEEA. This CDR3 contains 12 residues. The CDR3 nucleotides are TGTGCCAGCAGCCCTAACACCGGGGAGCTGTTTTTT. This encodes CASSPNTGELFF.

The rearrangement joins TRBV19 to TRBJ2-1, with 8 bases aligning to TRBD2. Unmatched junction bases numbered 12, after V lost 5 bases and J lost 9 bases. The CDR3 sequence is 15 residues long. Germline V gene lookup returns CDR1 LNHDA and CDR2 SQIVND (reference sequence). The CDR3 is CASSSPSGSGSEQFF. The CDR3 nucleotides are TGTGCCAGTAGTTCCCCGAGCGGGAGTGGTAGTGAGCAGTTCTTC.

This clone was counted between two and nine times. This chain uses TRBV5-6 with TRBJ1-1; 7 nucleotides agree with TRBD1. The V segment lost 1 base and the J segment 5 bases; nucleotides outside the gene matches: 11. Germline V gives CDR1 SGHDT, CDR2 YYEEEE. The CDR3 is made up of 16 amino acids. This chain's CDR3 is CASSLLIRQGQTEAFF. CDR3 nucleotides: TGTGCCAGCAGCTTGCTCATTAGACAGGGCCAAACTGAAGCTTTCTTT.

This clone was detected only a few times. The chain has TRBV2 and TRBJ2-1; 8 bases are shared with TRBD2. With V trimmed by 2 bases and J by 7 bases, 10 bases remained unmatched. Germline CDR1 reads SNHLY; CDR2 reads FYNNEI. This CDR3 has 16 amino acids. Written as DNA, the CDR3 is TGTGCCAGCAGTGAAATTGACGGGAGGGCCGTAAATGAGCAGTTCTTC. It translates to CASSEIDGRAVNEQFF.